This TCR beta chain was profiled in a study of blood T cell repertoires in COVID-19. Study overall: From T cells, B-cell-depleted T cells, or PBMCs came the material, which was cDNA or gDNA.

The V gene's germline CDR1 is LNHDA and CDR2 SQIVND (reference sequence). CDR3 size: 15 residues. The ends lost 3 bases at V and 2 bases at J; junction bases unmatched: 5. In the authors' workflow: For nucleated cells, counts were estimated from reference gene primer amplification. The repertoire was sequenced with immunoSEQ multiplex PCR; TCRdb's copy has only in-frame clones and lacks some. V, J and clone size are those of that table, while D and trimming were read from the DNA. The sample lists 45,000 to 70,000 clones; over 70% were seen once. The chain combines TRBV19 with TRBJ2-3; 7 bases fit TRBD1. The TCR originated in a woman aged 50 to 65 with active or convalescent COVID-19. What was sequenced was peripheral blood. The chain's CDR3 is CASSMGDSFTDTQYF. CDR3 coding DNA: TGTGCCAGTAGTATGGGGGACAGTTTCACAGATACGCAGTATTTT.